Below, one TCR beta chain is given with its context. The germline gives CDR1 MNHEY, CDR2 SVGAGI. Trimming took off 6 bases at V and 0 bases at J, with 12 bases between the two ends. The CDR3 has 15 amino acids. Using immunoSEQ multiplex PCR, the repertoire was profiled, and TCRdb retains in-frame clones only, with some absent. Here the sample spans about 150,000 clones, about 91% being singletons. This sample is drawn from a study of control samples from healthy donors and cancer patients. V usage is TRBV6-5 and J usage is TRBJ1-5, with D perhaps matching TRBD1 (6 bases). Sequenced: blood. This TCR was recovered from a man younger than 35 in good health. CDR3 in amino acids: CASRRDINSNQPQHF. The DNA for the CDR3 is TGTGCCAGCAGGAGGGACATCAATAGCAATCAGCCCCAGCATTTT.